This T cell receptor beta chain was sequenced in a study of prognosis after radiotherapy for stage I lung cancer. Study-wide context: The patients, all with stage I non-small cell lung cancer, were enrolled between 2018 and early 2019. Nobody among the patients got concurrent therapy with stereotactic body radiotherapy. The study deemed all of its non-small cell lung cancer patients medically inoperable.

Multiplex PCR, run in two rounds, amplified TCR beta CDR3 from genomic DNA. Amplification in first-round PCR relied on primers specific to each TRBV and TRBJ gene. TCRdb independently ran MiXCR on the multiplex PCR reads; one entry per CDR3 protein. The sample lists over 12,000 distinct CDR3 sequences, 55% to 70% seen once, with under 30% in the top ten. Germline loops: CDR1 SGHAT, CDR2 FQDESV (reference sequence). The CDR3 loop spans 13 amino acids. V lost 1 base and J lost 2, with 5 bases in between. The gene calls are TRBV11-1 and TRBJ1-2; D uncertain. This TCR was recovered from a donor over 45 with non-small cell lung cancer. The starting material was PBMCs, obtained before or after stereotactic body radiation therapy (not recorded which). CDR3 nucleotide sequence: TGTGCCAGCAGCTTAGGAGGAAACTATGGCTACACCTTC. Protein product: CASSLGGNYGYTF.